These 27 T cell receptor beta chains share one sample of origin, sequenced in a study of T cell repertoires in cytomegalovirus infection. TCRdb called the reads again in MiXCR, with one record for every CDR3 protein. Among about 230,000 distinct CDR3 sequences listed, roughly 22% were seen once. Sequencing used CD8+ T cells from PBMCs. The source of these receptors is a human donor in good health (CMV status not recorded). Some clones in this sample may be carry-over from other donors' samples.

About this clonotype: Since no conserved phenylalanine or tryptophan closes the CDR3, a read error is the likely cause. The chain employs TRBV20-1 and TRBJ1-5; 7 bases are a match to TRBD1. The V gene end was trimmed by 6 bases and the J gene end by 6 bases; junction bases not matched to a gene: 17. The CDR3 has 16 residues. Germline CDR1 reads DFQATT; CDR2 reads SNEGSKA (reference sequence). The CDR3 DNA reads TGCAGTGCAAGGGACAGTCGAGGGGTCGATAGTCAGCCCCAGCATCTT. Protein product: CSARDSRGVDSQPQHL.

The V and J genes are TRBV6-6 and TRBJ1-1; the D is unclear. The CDR3 is made up of 13 amino acids. V was cut by 5 bases and J by 4 bases, with 11 bases left in between. The germline V gene encodes CDR1 MNHNY and CDR2 SVGAGI (reference sequence). The chain's CDR3 is CASSDVMGTEAFF. The CDR3 nucleotides are TGTGCCAGCAGTGACGTGATGGGCACTGAAGCTTTCTTT.

With respect to this clonotype: One end of the junction is discordant with germline, which a read error may explain. The chain has TRBV12-3 or TRBV12-4 and TRBJ2-1; no reliable D call. The CDR3 loop spans 15 amino acids. CDR3 DNA: TGTGACAGCAGTTTAGGGCAGCTCGCCTGGATGCCGCAGTTCTTC. Protein: CDSSLGQLAWMPQFF.

This chain links TRBV6-4 with TRBJ1-6; D perhaps matches TRBD1 (5 bases). Germline V lookup: CDR1 MRHNA, CDR2 SNTAGT. The CDR3 length is 15 residues. The V and J ends lost 3 bases and 6 bases respectively, with 12 bases between them. CDR3 DNA sequence: TGTGCCAGCAGTGAATTTGGGGACGGTAATTCACCCCTCCACTTT. Its protein is CASSEFGDGNSPLHF.

This clonotype was observed a single time. The rearrangement uses TRBV20-1 and TRBJ2-3, with 10 bases lining up with TRBD2. The germline V gene has CDR1 DFQATT and CDR2 SNEGSKA (reference sequence). Unmatched junction bases numbered 6, after V lost 0 bases and J lost 3 bases. The length of the CDR3 is 16 residues. CDR3 in amino acids: CSAREIGLAVTDTQYF. As DNA, the CDR3 is TGCAGTGCTAGAGAAATTGGACTAGCGGTAACAGATACGCAGTATTTT.

The V gene is TRBV2, the J gene TRBJ2-3, with TRBD1 as a possible D gene (6 bases). V gave up 8 bases and J gave up 0 bases, with 15 bases separating them. Looked up from germline, CDR1 is SNHLY and CDR2 is FYNNEI. This CDR3 is 15 amino acids long. CDR3 DNA sequence: TGTGCCAGCTCTGGCGTGGGGGCTAGCACAGATACGCAGTATTTT. Amino acid sequence: CASSGVGASTDTQYF.

This chain connects TRBV28 to TRBJ1-1, with D possibly matching TRBD1 (5 bases). Trimming removed 2 bases from V and 5 bases from J, with 12 bases in between. Looked up from germline, CDR1 is MDHEN and CDR2 is SYDVKM. The CDR3 is 14 amino acids. This chain's CDR3 is CASSLTREGTEAFF. CDR3 DNA sequence: TGTGCCAGCAGTTTAACCCGAGAGGGGACTGAAGCTTTCTTT.

This clonotype turned up a few times. The chain links TRBV6-6 to TRBJ2-2, with 8 bases matching TRBD2. V trimming: 7 bases; J trimming: 5 bases; junction bases outside the gene matches: 9. This CDR3 region has 15 residues. Germline-derived CDR1 and CDR2 are MNHNY and SVGAGI (reference sequence). CDR3: CASMDGGAGTGELFF. The DNA for the CDR3 is TGTGCCAGCATGGACGGGGGGGCCGGGACCGGGGAGCTGTTTTTT.

The chain carries TRBV15 and TRBJ1-2; no firm D call. The germline V and J ends were trimmed by 0 bases and 6 bases, with 17 bases remaining between them. This CDR3 has 16 amino acids. Germline V gene sequence: CDR1 LNHNV, CDR2 YYDKDF (reference sequence). CDR3 protein: CATSRDLENSQDGYTF. CDR3 bases: TGTGCCACCAGCAGAGATCTGGAAAACAGCCAGGATGGCTACACCTTC.

The chain carries TRBV28 and TRBJ2-7; the match to TRBD1 covers 8 bases. The CDR3 length is 14 residues. V trimming: 3 bases; J trimming: 5 bases; junction bases outside the gene matches: 6. Germline values: CDR1 MDHEN, CDR2 SYDVKM. DNA for the CDR3: TGTGCCAGCAGTTTGAGCTGGACAGGGAACGAGCAGTACTTC. It encodes CASSLSWTGNEQYF.

The chain couples TRBV2 to TRBJ2-3; 7 bases are shared with TRBD2. Per the germline V gene, CDR1 is SNHLY and CDR2 is FYNNEI. CDR3 length equals 15 residues. The V gene end was trimmed by 5 bases and the J gene end by 0 bases; junction bases not matched to a gene: 5. Written as DNA, the CDR3 is TGTGCCAGCAGTCCCAGCGGGGAGAGCACAGATACGCAGTATTTT. Its protein is CASSPSGESTDTQYF.

This clonotype came up a few times. The chain has TRBV29-1 and TRBJ1-1; D is unresolved. Looked up from germline, CDR1 is SQVTM and CDR2 is ANQGSEA. V gave up 3 bases and J gave up 7 bases, with 12 bases separating them. The CDR3 totals 12 residues. In nucleotides, the CDR3 is TGCAGCGTTGAGCAGATATCGCGTGAAGCTTTCTTT. It encodes CSVEQISREAFF.

The chain links TRBV7-2 to TRBJ2-5; 7 nucleotides agree with TRBD1. The CDR3 spans 15 residues. The germline CDR1 and CDR2 sequences are SGHTA and FQGNSA. Unmatched junction bases numbered 8, after V lost 5 bases and J lost 2 bases. Here the CDR3 DNA reads TGTGCCAGCAGCCCACAGGGGCCAAAGCAAGAGACCCAGTACTTC. This gives the protein CASSPQGPKQETQYF.

The gene calls are TRBV6-5 and TRBJ2-5; weak D call: TRBD1 (6 bases). Trimming stripped 6 bases from V and 5 bases from J, with 22 bases between. Germline V gene data show CDR1 as MNHEY and CDR2 as SVGAGI. CDR3 length equals 16 residues. CDR3 in amino acids: CASSLTGRNDLETQYF. CDR3 coding DNA: TGTGCCAGCAGCCTGACAGGCAGAAATGACCTCGAGACCCAGTACTTC.

This clonotype was counted only a few times. This chain links TRBV7-2 with TRBJ2-1, with 14 nucleotides matching TRBD2. The germline CDR1 and CDR2 sequences are SGHTA and FQGNSA. The trim removed 5 bases at V and 4 bases at J, leaving 10 bases unmatched. This CDR3 contains 18 residues. The CDR3 region is CASSLTSGGAVLYNEQFF. CDR3 in DNA: TGTGCCAGCAGCCTGACTAGCGGGGGGGCGGTACTTTACAATGAGCAGTTCTTC.

V gene TRBV6-6 combines with J gene TRBJ2-5; the match to TRBD2 covers 10 bases. Germline values: CDR1 MNHNY, CDR2 SVGAGI (reference sequence). The V segment lost 4 bases and the J segment 10 bases; nucleotides outside the gene matches: 9. CDR3 length: 14 amino acids. Here the CDR3 DNA reads TGTGCCAGCAGTTCGCTAGCGGGGGACCGAGACCAGTACTTC. It codes for CASSSLAGDRDQYF.

This clonotype was seen only once. A clone one base away is much larger, so this may be a read error. The chain carries TRBV7-2 and TRBJ1-1, with TRBD1 identical over 9 bases. The CDR3 totals 18 residues. Per the germline V gene, CDR1 is SGHTA and CDR2 is FQGNSA. The J segment lost 1 base and the V segment lost 1 base, leaving 10 bases of the junction unmatched. CDR3 DNA sequence: TGTGCCAGCAGCTTAGAGTGGGGACAGGGATGGGCGAACACTGAAGCTTTCTTT. Translating gives CASSLEWGQGWANTEAFF.

The rearrangement links TRBV7-9 to TRBJ2-3, with 9 bases matching TRBD1. J lost 2 bases, V lost 5 bases, and 8 bases had no gene match. The germline gives CDR1 SEHNR, CDR2 FQNEAQ (reference sequence). The CDR3 runs 16 residues. CDR3 sequence reads: CASSPWTGDLTDTQYF. CDR3 nucleotide sequence: TGTGCCAGCAGCCCCTGGACAGGGGACCTCACAGATACGCAGTATTTT.

This rearrangement joins TRBV7-9 to TRBJ2-3; D is ambiguous. Germline-derived CDR1 and CDR2 are SEHNR and FQNEAQ (reference sequence). This CDR3 contains 13 residues. V was pared by 5 bases and J by 4 bases, with 10 bases between. CDR3 sequence (DNA): TGTGCCAGCAGCCGGGTTGTGGCAGATACGCAGTATTTT. Its translation is CASSRVVADTQYF.

The chain joins TRBV12-3 or TRBV12-4 to TRBJ2-1, with D maybe TRBD1 (5 bases). The CDR3 is 12 residues long. V shed 8 bases and J shed 6 bases, with 11 bases lying between them. CDR3: CASRQGLNEQFF. The CDR3 region has the DNA TGTGCCAGCCGCCAGGGTCTCAATGAGCAGTTCTTC.

The V gene is TRBV12-3 or TRBV12-4, the J gene TRBJ1-2; no definite D call. CDR3 size: 12 residues. Trimming left V 1 base short and J 4 bases short, with 4 bases between. The CDR3 protein is CASSLGAYGYTF. The CDR3 nucleotides read TGTGCCAGCAGTTTAGGGGCCTATGGCTACACCTTC.

The chain combines TRBV13 with TRBJ1-1; D call uncertain. This CDR3 is built from 14 residues. Germline V gene lookup returns CDR1 PRHDT and CDR2 FYEKMQ (reference sequence). V shed 6 bases and J shed 0 bases, with 11 bases lying between them. CDR3 nucleotides: TGTGCCAGCAGTAAGGCAAGCATGAACACTGAAGCTTTCTTT. It translates to CASSKASMNTEAFF.

This clonotype was seen more than once but under ten times. The chain has TRBV11-1 and TRBJ2-3; 8 bases fit TRBD2. Germline assignment: CDR1 SGHAT and CDR2 FQDESV (reference sequence). CDR3 size: 11 residues. The V segment lost 4 bases and the J segment 13 bases; nucleotides outside the gene matches: 4. This CDR3 is CASSSGTREYF. CDR3 DNA sequence: TGTGCCAGCAGCTCCGGGACTAGAGAGTATTTT. The complete variable domain, with remaining parts taken from reference TRBV11-1 and TRBJ2-3, reads EAEVAQSPRYKITEKSQAVAFWCDPISGHATLYWYRQILGQGPELLVQFQDESVVDDSQLPKDRFSAERLKGVDSTLKIQPAELGDSAMYLCASSSGTREYFGPGTRLTVL.

The rearrangement uses TRBV10-3 and TRBJ1-4, with 10 bases identical to TRBD1. CDR3 length: 16 amino acids. With 4 bases clipped from V and 5 bases from J, the junction kept 7 bases outside the gene matches. The germline V gene has CDR1 ENHRY and CDR2 SYGVKD. The CDR3 loop is CAISGKPGQGNEKLFF. For the CDR3, the DNA is TGTGCCATCAGTGGTAAACCGGGACAGGGGAATGAAAAACTGTTTTTT.

This clonotype was counted only a few times. The genes are TRBV6-6 and TRBJ1-1; D not certain. The CDR3 is made up of 10 amino acids. The germline CDR1 and CDR2 sequences are MNHNY and SVGAGI (reference sequence). With 0 bases removed from V and 7 bases from J, the gap between germline ends came to 0 bases. The CDR3 sequence is CASSYSEAFF. CDR3 nucleotides: TGTGCCAGCAGTTACTCTGAAGCTTTCTTT.

This clonotype has a count of ten or more. The V and J genes are TRBV12-3 or TRBV12-4 and TRBJ2-3; D assignment may be TRBD1 or TRBD2 (5 bases each). The CDR3 is 14 amino acids. V lost 6 bases and J 9 bases, leaving 19 bases between the germline ends. The CDR3 DNA reads as TGTGCCAGCAGCTCCGGGACCCACCCCGACACGCAGTATTTT. The encoded protein is CASSSGTHPDTQYF.

This clonotype was detected ten times or more. The CDR3 here is CASSSTLAGEKETQYF. The CDR3 DNA sequence: TGTGCCAGCAGCTCCACTCTAGCGGGGGAGAAAGAGACCCAGTACTTC. The V and J genes are TRBV7-9 and TRBJ2-5; 10 bases are a match to TRBD2. The germline CDR1 and CDR2 sequences are SEHNR and FQNEAQ (reference sequence). The ends lost 4 bases at V and 3 bases at J; junction bases unmatched: 8. There are 16 residues in the CDR3.